This T cell receptor (beta chain) was captured by sequencing in a study of T cells after posttransplantation cyclophosphamide. J was trimmed by 1 base and V by 4 bases; bases with no gene match: 0. The CDR3 length is 15 residues. Germline values: CDR1 LGHNT, CDR2 FRNRAP. Sequencing used immunoSEQ multiplex PCR; TCRdb keeps in-frame clones, though not all of them. The table includes tens of thousands of clones, around 91% detected once. The receptor's source is a woman between 45 and 65 years old in good health and a related stem cell transplant donor. What was sequenced was PBMCs. The chain uses TRBV12-5 and TRBJ2-2; 10 bases match TRBD2. CDR3: CASGWTSGNTGELFF. The CDR3 nucleotides read TGTGCTAGTGGTTGGACTAGCGGGAACACCGGGGAGCTGTTTTTT.